This T cell receptor beta chain derives from a study of T cell responses to AZD1222 COVID-19 vaccine. Study-wide results and caveats: Donors were mostly white British, more females; clonal diversity possibly underestimated.

This CDR3 has 13 amino acids. The V and J ends lost 2 bases and 5 bases respectively, with 10 bases between them. Germline CDR1 MNHEY, CDR2 SMNVEV (reference sequence). Profiled with immunoSEQ multiplex PCR; TCRdb holds only in-frame clones, not every one. This sample yields approximately 90,000 clones, of which 89% are seen a single time; 5% to 6.5% belongs to the top ten. Note on this clone: Its cognate antigen is unknown.

The source was peripheral blood, collected 28 days after the second AZD1222 dose. This TCR was recovered from an adult who received the AZD1222 COVID-19 vaccine. The gene calls are TRBV27 and TRBJ2-7, with D maybe TRBD2 (5 bases). The DNA of the CDR3 is TGTGCCAGCAGTTTAAGTCCCGGGAACGAGCAGTACTTC. It is translated as CASSLSPGNEQYF.